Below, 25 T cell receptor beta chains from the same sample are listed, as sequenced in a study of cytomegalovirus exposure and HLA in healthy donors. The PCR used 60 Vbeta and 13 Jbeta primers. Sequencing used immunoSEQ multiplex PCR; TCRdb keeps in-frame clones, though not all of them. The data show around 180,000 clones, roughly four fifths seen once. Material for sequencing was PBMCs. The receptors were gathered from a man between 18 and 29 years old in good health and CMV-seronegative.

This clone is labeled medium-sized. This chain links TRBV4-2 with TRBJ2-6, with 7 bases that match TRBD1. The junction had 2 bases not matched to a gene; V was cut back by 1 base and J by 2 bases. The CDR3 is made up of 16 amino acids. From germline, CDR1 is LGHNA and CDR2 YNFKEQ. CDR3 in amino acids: CASSQAQGAGANVLTF. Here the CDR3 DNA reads TGTGCCAGCAGCCAAGCCCAGGGGGCTGGGGCCAACGTCCTGACTTTC.

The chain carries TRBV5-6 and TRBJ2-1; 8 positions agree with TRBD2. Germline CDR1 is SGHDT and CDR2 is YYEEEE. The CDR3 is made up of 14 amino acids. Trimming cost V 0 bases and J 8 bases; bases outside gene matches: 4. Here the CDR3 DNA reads TGTGCCAGCAGCTTGGTCGAGACTAGCGATGAGCAGTTCTTC. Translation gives CASSLVETSDEQFF.

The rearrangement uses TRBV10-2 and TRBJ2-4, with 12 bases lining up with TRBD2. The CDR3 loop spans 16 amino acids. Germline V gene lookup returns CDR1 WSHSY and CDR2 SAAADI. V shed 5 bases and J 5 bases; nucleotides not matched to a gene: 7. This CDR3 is CASSHTSGGPENIQYF. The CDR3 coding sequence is TGCGCCAGCAGTCATACTAGCGGGGGGCCGGAAAACATTCAGTACTTC.

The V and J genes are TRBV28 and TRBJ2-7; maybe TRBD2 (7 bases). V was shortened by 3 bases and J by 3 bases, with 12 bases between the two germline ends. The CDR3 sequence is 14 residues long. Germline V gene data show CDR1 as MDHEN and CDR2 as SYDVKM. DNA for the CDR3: TGTGCCAGCAGTTTGGGGGGGGCCGACTACGAGCAGTACTTC. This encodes CASSLGGADYEQYF. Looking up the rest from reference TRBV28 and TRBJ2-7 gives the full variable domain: DVKVTQSSRYLVKRTGEKVFLECVQDMDHENMFWYRQDPGLGLRLIYFSYDVKMKEKGDIPEGYSVSREKKERFSLILESASTNQTSMYLCASSLGGADYEQYFGPGTRLTVT.

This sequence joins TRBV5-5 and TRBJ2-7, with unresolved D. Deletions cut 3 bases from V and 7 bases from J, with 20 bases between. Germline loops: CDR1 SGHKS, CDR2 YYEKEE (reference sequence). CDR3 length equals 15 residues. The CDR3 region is CASSWSETSAGEQYF. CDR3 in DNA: TGTGCCAGCAGCTGGTCAGAAACCTCCGCCGGGGAGCAGTACTTC.

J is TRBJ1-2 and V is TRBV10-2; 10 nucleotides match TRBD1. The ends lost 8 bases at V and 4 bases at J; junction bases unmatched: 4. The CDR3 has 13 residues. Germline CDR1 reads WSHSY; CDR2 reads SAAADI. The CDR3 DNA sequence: TGCGCCAGCGCCGGGACAGGGGTCTATGGCTACACCTTC. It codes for CASAGTGVYGYTF.

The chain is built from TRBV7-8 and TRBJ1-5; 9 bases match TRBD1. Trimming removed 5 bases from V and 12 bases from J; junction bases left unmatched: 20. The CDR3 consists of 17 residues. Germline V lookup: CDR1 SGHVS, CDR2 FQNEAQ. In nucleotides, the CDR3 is TGTGCCAGCAGCCCCCGGGACAGGGTAGGGGTGGCTTTCCTCCAGCATTTT. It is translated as CASSPRDRVGVAFLQHF.

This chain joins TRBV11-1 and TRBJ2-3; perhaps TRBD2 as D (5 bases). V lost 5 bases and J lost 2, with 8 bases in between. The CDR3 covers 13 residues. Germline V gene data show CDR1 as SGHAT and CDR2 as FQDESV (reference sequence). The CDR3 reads CASSPSSTDTQYF. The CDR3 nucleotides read TGTGCCAGCAGCCCTAGCTCCACAGATACGCAGTATTTT.

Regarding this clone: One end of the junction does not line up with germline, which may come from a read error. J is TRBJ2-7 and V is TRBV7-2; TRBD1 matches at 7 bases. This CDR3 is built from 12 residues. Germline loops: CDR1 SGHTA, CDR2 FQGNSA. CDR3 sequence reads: CASSLEGTVQYF. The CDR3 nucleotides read TGTGCTAGCAGCTTAGAAGGGACAGTGCAGTACTTC.

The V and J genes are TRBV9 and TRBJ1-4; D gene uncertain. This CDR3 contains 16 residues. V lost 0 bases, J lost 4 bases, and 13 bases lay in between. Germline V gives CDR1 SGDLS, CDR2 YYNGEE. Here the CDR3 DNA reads TGTGCCAGCAGCGTAGCCCCGCGGGCCAGTAATGAAAAACTGTTTTTT. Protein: CASSVAPRASNEKLFF. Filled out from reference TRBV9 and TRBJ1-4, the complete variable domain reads DSGVTQTPKHLITATGQRVTLRCSPRSGDLSVYWYQQSLDQGLQFLIQYYNGEERAKGNILERFSAQQFPDLHSELNLSSLELGDSALYFCASSVAPRASNEKLFFGSGTQLSVL.

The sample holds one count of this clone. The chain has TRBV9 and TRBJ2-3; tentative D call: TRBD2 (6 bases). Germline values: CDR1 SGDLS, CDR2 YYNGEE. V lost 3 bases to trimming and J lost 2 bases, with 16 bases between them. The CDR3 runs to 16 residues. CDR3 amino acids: CASSARGREDTDTQYF. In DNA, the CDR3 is TGTGCCAGCAGCGCTAGAGGGCGGGAAGACACAGATACGCAGTATTTT.

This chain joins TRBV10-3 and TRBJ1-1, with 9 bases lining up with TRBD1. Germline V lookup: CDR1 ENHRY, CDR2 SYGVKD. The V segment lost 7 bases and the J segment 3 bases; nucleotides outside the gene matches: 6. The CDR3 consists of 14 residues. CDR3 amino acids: CAIMRGQGYTEAFF. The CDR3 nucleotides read TGTGCCATCATGAGGGGACAGGGATACACTGAAGCTTTCTTT.

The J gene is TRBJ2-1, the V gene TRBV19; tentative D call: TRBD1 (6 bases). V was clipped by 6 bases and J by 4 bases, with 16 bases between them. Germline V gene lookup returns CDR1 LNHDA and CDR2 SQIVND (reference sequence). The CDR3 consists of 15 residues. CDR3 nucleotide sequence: TGTGCCAGTAGCCGGCTCATGGGGGCTTACAATGAGCAGTTCTTC. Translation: CASSRLMGAYNEQFF.

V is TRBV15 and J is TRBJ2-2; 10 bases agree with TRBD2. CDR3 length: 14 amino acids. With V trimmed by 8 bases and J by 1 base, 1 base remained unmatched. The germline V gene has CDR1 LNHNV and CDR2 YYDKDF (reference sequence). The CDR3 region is CATQREGNTGELFF. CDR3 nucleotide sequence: TGTGCCACCCAGCGGGAGGGGAACACCGGGGAGCTGTTTTTT.

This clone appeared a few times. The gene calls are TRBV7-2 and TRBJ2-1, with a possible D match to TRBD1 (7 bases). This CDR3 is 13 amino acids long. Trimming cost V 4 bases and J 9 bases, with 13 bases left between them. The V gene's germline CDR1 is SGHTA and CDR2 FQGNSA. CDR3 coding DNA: TGTGCCAGCAGCTCCGGCAGGGGGGTTGAGCAGTTCTTC. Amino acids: CASSSGRGVEQFF.

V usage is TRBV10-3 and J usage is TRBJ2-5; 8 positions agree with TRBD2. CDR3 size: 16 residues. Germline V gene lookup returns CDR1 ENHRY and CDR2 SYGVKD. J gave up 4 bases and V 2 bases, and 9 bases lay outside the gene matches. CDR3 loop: CAISETLSGGVETQYF. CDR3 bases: TGTGCCATCAGTGAGACGCTCAGCGGGGGAGTAGAGACCCAGTACTTC.

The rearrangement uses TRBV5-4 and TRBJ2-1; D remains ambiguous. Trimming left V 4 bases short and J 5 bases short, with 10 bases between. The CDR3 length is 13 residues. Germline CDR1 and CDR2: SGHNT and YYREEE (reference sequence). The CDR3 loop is CASSADRDNEQFF. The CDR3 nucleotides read TGTGCCAGCAGCGCCGACCGGGACAATGAGCAGTTCTTC.

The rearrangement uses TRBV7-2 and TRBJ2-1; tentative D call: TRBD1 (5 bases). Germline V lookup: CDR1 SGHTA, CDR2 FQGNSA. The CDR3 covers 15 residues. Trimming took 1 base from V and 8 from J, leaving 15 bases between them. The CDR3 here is CASSLEVRQFDEQFF. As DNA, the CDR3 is TGTGCCAGCAGCTTAGAAGTCCGACAGTTTGATGAGCAGTTCTTC. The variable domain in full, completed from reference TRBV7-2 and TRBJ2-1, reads GAGVSQSPSNKVTEKGKDVELRCDPISGHTALYWYRQSLGQGLEFLIYFQGNSAPDKSGLPSDRFSAERTGGSVSTLTIQRTQQEDSAVYLCASSLEVRQFDEQFFGPGTRLTVL.

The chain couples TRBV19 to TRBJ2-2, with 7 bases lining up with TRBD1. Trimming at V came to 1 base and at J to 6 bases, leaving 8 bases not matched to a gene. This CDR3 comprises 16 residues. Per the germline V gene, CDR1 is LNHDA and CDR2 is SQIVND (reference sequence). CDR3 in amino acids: CASSIVKGTVSGELFF. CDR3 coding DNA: TGTGCCAGTAGTATAGTTAAAGGGACAGTCTCCGGGGAGCTGTTTTTT.

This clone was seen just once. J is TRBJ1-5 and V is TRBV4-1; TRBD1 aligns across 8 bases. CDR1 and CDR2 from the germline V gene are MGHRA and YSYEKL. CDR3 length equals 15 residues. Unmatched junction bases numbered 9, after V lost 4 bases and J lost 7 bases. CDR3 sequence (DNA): TGCGCCAGCAGCCCTAGGGGCGGGACAGGACAGCCCCAGCATTTT. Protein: CASSPRGGTGQPQHF.

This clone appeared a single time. The CDR3 DNA reads TGTGCCATCAGACAGGACAGGGCCGCCTACGAGCAGTACTTC. Its protein is CAIRQDRAAYEQYF. This sequence joins TRBV10-3 and TRBJ2-7, with 8 bases fitting TRBD1. Looked up from germline, CDR1 is ENHRY and CDR2 is SYGVKD. The CDR3 contains 14 residues. The junction had 6 bases not matched to a gene; V was cut back by 6 bases and J by 2 bases.

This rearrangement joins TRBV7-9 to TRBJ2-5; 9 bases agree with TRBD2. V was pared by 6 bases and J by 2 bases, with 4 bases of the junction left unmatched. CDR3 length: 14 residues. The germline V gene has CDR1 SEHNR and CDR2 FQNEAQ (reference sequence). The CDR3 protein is CASSRAGGQETQYF. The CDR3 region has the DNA TGTGCCAGCAGTCGAGCGGGGGGACAAGAGACCCAGTACTTC.

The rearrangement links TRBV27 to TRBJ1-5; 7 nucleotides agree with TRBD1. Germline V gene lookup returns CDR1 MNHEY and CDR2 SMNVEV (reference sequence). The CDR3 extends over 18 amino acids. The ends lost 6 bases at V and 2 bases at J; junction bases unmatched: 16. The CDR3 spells CASSLTPRTGWGNQPQHF. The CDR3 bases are TGTGCCAGCAGCCTGACCCCCCGGACAGGCTGGGGCAATCAGCCCCAGCATTTT.

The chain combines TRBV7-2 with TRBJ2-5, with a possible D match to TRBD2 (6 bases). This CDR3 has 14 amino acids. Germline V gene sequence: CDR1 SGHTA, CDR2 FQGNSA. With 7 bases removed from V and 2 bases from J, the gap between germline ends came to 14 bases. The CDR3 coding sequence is TGTGCCAGCAACGCGGGACGAGGGCAAGAGACCCAGTACTTC. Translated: CASNAGRGQETQYF.

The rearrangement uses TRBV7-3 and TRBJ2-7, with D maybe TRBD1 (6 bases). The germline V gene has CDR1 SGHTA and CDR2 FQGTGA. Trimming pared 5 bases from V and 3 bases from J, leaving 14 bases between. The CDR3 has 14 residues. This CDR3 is CASSPSGAGYEQYF. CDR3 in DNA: TGTGCCAGCAGCCCATCAGGGGCTGGCTACGAGCAGTACTTC.